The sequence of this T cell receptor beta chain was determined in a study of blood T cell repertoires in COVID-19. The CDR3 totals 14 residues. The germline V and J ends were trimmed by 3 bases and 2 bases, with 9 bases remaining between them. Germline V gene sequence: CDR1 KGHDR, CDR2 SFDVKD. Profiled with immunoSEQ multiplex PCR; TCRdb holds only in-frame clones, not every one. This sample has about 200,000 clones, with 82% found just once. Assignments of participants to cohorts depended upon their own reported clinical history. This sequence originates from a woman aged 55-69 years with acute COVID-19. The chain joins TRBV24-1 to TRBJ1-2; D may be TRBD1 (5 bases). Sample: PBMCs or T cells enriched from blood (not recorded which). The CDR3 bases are TGTGCCACCAGTGATGACCAGGGAAACTATGGCTACACCTTC. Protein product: CATSDDQGNYGYTF.